A single sample is the source of the 18 T cell receptor beta chains below, sequenced in a study of T cells in Graves' hyperthyroidism and ophthalmopathy. Template material for amplifying TCR beta CDR3 regions consisted of RNA transcripts. An initial round of RT-PCR targeting the TCR CDR3 relied on the HTBI primer set. TCRdb re-derived calls from the multiplex PCR reads in MiXCR, one entry per CDR3 protein. The data hold under 350,000 distinct CDR3 sequences, with approximately 14% observed a single time. The sequenced sample was blood. These receptors all come from a woman in her thirties or forties with Graves' ophthalmopathy.

This clonotype was observed a handful of times. CDR3 in DNA: TGTGCCAGCAGCCCCCTGGGGCGAGGCTATGGCTACACCTTC. Its translation: CASSPLGRGYGYTF. The genes are TRBV12-3 or TRBV12-4 and TRBJ1-2; D is perhaps TRBD1 (5 bases). The germline V and J ends were trimmed by 6 bases and 4 bases, with 15 bases remaining between them. CDR3 length equals 14 residues.

This clonotype was observed a few times. V gene TRBV6-1 combines with J gene TRBJ1-1, with 9 bases identical to TRBD1. The CDR3 extends over 13 amino acids. The germline gives CDR1 MNHNS, CDR2 SASEGT. Trimming cost V 5 bases and J 11 bases; bases outside gene matches: 9. The CDR3 nucleotides are TGTGCCAGCAGTTCGGGGACAGGGTCGACGGCTTTCTTT. This sequence encodes CASSSGTGSTAFF.

The chain uses TRBV19 and TRBJ2-1, with D possibly being TRBD2 (5 bases). CDR1 is LNHDA and CDR2 is SQIVND in the germline V gene (reference sequence). The CDR3 length is 17 residues. Trimming pared 1 base from V and 1 base from J, leaving 14 bases between. The CDR3 spells CASSIGAGEWSYNEQFF. For the CDR3, the DNA is TGTGCCAGTAGTATAGGGGCGGGCGAGTGGTCCTACAATGAGCAGTTCTTC.

This clonotype came up a few times. This chain links TRBV20-1 with TRBJ1-4; D not resolved. V gave up 2 bases and J gave up 6 bases, with 16 bases separating them. The germline V gene has CDR1 DFQATT and CDR2 SNEGSKA (reference sequence). The CDR3 has 15 residues. In nucleotides, the CDR3 is TGCAGTGCTAGACCCCTGGGCGGGGAACATGAAAAACTGTTTTTT. Translation gives CSARPLGGEHEKLFF.

Only a few counts were recorded for this clonotype. In DNA, the CDR3 is TGTGCCAGCAGCCTACAGTCGACATCCTACGAGCAGTACTTC. This sequence encodes CASSLQSTSYEQYF. This chain links TRBV7-6 with TRBJ2-7; D gene unclear. CDR1 is SGHVS and CDR2 is FNYEAQ in the germline V gene. CDR3 length: 14 amino acids. The V end lost 5 bases, the J end lost 1 base, and 12 bases lay between the germline ends.

The chain carries TRBV19 and TRBJ2-7; possible D gene TRBD1, 5 bases. This CDR3 is 14 amino acids long. Germline V gene lookup returns CDR1 LNHDA and CDR2 SQIVND (reference sequence). Trimming took off 4 bases at V and 7 bases at J, with 17 bases between the two ends. CDR3 nucleotides: TGTGCCAGTAGTAAGGGGTCAGGTGTAGTGGAGCAGTACTTC. It yields the protein CASSKGSGVVEQYF.

This clonotype has ten or more counts. The rearrangement uses TRBV9 and TRBJ1-1; 7 nucleotides agree with TRBD1. V was clipped by 5 bases and J by 5 bases; unmatched bases: 12. Germline assignment: CDR1 SGDLS and CDR2 YYNGEE. This CDR3 is 15 amino acids long. This chain's CDR3 is CASRWTGDSLTEAFF. The CDR3, as DNA: TGTGCCAGCAGATGGACAGGAGATTCCCTAACTGAAGCTTTCTTT.

This clonotype was seen many times. The rearrangement links TRBV24-1 to TRBJ1-1; TRBD1 matches 7 bases. CDR3 length: 13 residues. Germline lookup yields CDR1 KGHDR and CDR2 SFDVKD. Germline trimming cut 2 bases from V and 11 bases from J; bases unmatched to any gene: 7. The chain's CDR3 is CATSDYDRDEAFF. As DNA, the CDR3 is TGTGCCACCAGTGATTATGACAGGGATGAGGCTTTCTTT.

This clonotype was recorded many times. This chain connects TRBV11-2 to TRBJ2-7, with D unresolved. This CDR3 contains 14 residues. Germline V gene sequence: CDR1 SGHAT, CDR2 FQNNGV. V was shortened by 5 bases and J by 2 bases, with 13 bases between the two germline ends. The CDR3, as DNA: TGTGCCAGCAGCCGCATCGCCGATCCCTACGAGCAGTACTTC. Amino acid sequence: CASSRIADPYEQYF.

This clonotype has more than one count but fewer than ten. CDR3 sequence: CASTVTALSGEQFF. For the CDR3, the DNA is TGTGCCAGCACTGTGACAGCTCTATCCGGTGAGCAGTTCTTC. V and J are TRBV6-1 and TRBJ2-1; D possibly corresponds to TRBD1 (5 bases). The CDR3 runs to 14 residues. Germline CDR1 MNHNS, CDR2 SASEGT. V was pared by 7 bases and J by 9 bases, with 19 bases between.

Ten or more counts support this clonotype. This chain joins TRBV12-3 or TRBV12-4 and TRBJ1-2; 9 bases are shared with TRBD1. With V trimmed by 5 bases and J by 6 bases, 10 bases remained unmatched. The CDR3 totals 15 residues. The CDR3 nucleotides read TGTGCCAGCAGTCCGATTGGGACAGGGAACCATGGCTACACCTTC. The encoded protein is CASSPIGTGNHGYTF.

At least ten counts were recorded for this clonotype. The chain has TRBV15 and TRBJ2-1; a weak D match, TRBD1 (5 bases). The V gene lost 6 bases and the J gene lost 0 bases, with 12 bases spanning the gap. The length of the CDR3 is 15 residues. The germline CDR1 and CDR2 sequences are LNHNV and YYDKDF (reference sequence). CDR3 bases: TGTGCCACCAGAAGGGGTGGGATCTCCTACAATGAGCAGTTCTTC. Encoded protein: CATRRGGISYNEQFF.

Remarks on this clonotype: Being one base from a much bigger clone, this may be a read error. This chain links TRBV27 with TRBJ2-5; D gene unclear. With 0 bases removed from V and 5 bases from J, the gap between germline ends came to 7 bases. The CDR3 is 13 residues long. Per germline, CDR1 MNHEY and CDR2 SMNVEV (reference sequence). This chain's CDR3 is CASSLSGRETQYF. The CDR3 DNA reads as TGTGCCAGCAGTTTATCGGGTCGGGAGACCCAGTACTTC.

The chain uses TRBV5-8 and TRBJ2-5, with D uncertain. CDR3 length equals 12 residues. V shed 3 bases and J shed 7 bases, with 10 bases lying between them. CDR1 is SGHTS and CDR2 is YDEGEE in the germline V gene. The CDR3: CASSSSRWTQYF. CDR3 nucleotides: TGTGCCAGCAGCTCCTCCAGGTGGACCCAGTACTTC.

The CDR3 spells CASSTGANTGELFF. The CDR3 bases are TGTGCCAGCTCTACAGGGGCCAACACCGGGGAGCTGTTTTTT. The chain has TRBV3-1 and TRBJ2-2, with 7 bases matching TRBD1. The CDR3 is made up of 14 amino acids. The junction had 5 bases not matched to a gene; V was cut back by 8 bases and J by 2 bases. The germline V gene has CDR1 LGHDT and CDR2 YNNKEL (reference sequence).

This clonotype was recorded at least ten times. CDR3 in amino acids: CSATPDLALGQYF. DNA for the CDR3: TGCAGTGCTACACCGGACTTAGCTCTCGGGCAGTACTTC. The rearrangement links TRBV20-1 to TRBJ2-7, with D possibly TRBD2 on 5 matching bases. V was shortened by 4 bases and J by 9 bases, with 19 bases between the two germline ends. Per germline, CDR1 DFQATT and CDR2 SNEGSKA (reference sequence). The CDR3 length is 13 residues.

V usage is TRBV7-2 and J usage is TRBJ2-2, with a weak D call TRBD2 (6 bases). This CDR3 is built from 14 residues. Germline lookup yields CDR1 SGHTA and CDR2 FQGNSA. V was shortened by 4 bases and J by 14 bases, with 20 bases between the two germline ends. CDR3 DNA sequence: TGTGCCAGCAGCTGGCCCGGGACTGATAATGAACTGTTTTTT. Translation: CASSWPGTDNELFF.

The V call is TRBV20-1, the J call TRBJ2-3, with a weak D call TRBD2 (5 bases). The ends were cut back, 4 bases at V and 2 bases at J, with 10 bases in the middle. The germline CDR1 and CDR2 sequences are DFQATT and SNEGSKA (reference sequence). This CDR3 has 13 amino acids. CDR3 coding DNA: TGCAGTGCTACGGACTTCTACACAGATACGCAGTATTTT. Protein product: CSATDFYTDTQYF.